This section outlines one T cell receptor beta chain sequence together with its context. This record comes from a study of T cell changes during pregnancy in multiple sclerosis. Profiled with immunoSEQ multiplex PCR; TCRdb holds only in-frame clones, not every one. The profile covers tens of thousands of clones, with around 90% appearing a single time and 0.95% to 1.5% taken by the ten largest. This CDR3 spans 12 amino acids. CDR1 is SEHNR, CDR2 FQNEAQ, per germline (reference sequence). The trim removed 7 bases at V and 6 bases at J, leaving 2 bases unmatched. The starting material was peripheral blood, obtained in the third trimester of pregnancy. The TCR sequence derives from a female donor with multiple sclerosis, enrolled in a pregnancy study. The J gene is TRBJ2-1, the V gene TRBV7-9; 8 nucleotides line up with TRBD2. The CDR3 sequence is CASTTSANEQFF. CDR3 sequence (DNA): TGTGCCAGCACGACTAGCGCCAATGAGCAGTTCTTC.